The 17 T cell receptor beta chains listed next were all sequenced from one sample in a study of cytomegalovirus exposure and HLA in healthy donors. The primer mix had 60 Vbeta and 13 Jbeta primers. TCRdb's copy holds only in-frame clones and misses some; the assay was immunoSEQ multiplex PCR. The repertoire holds 180,000 or so clones, approximately 84% seen once, with under 1.5% in the top ten. Sequenced input: PBMCs. The receptor source for this set is a girl aged 10 to 17 in good health and CMV-seropositive.

In this sample, this clone turned up once. The chain uses TRBV19 and TRBJ2-7; the match to TRBD2 covers 11 bases. Germline CDR1 reads LNHDA; CDR2 reads SQIVND (reference sequence). The junction had 23 bases not matched to a gene; V was cut back by 5 bases and J by 2 bases. This CDR3 region has 21 residues. CDR3: CASSSPLGASSGRAIPYEQYF. The DNA for the CDR3 is TGTGCCAGTAGTTCCCCGTTGGGGGCGAGTAGCGGGAGGGCCATCCCCTACGAGCAGTACTTC.

This clone has just a few counts. The CDR3 DNA reads as TGTGCCAGCAGCAGGGATCAGGGGTGGGCCACTGAAGCTTTCTTT. Protein product: CASSRDQGWATEAFF. V and J are TRBV11-1 and TRBJ1-1; maybe TRBD1 (6 bases). The germline gives CDR1 SGHAT, CDR2 FQDESV (reference sequence). The V end was cut by 5 bases, the J end by 4 bases, with 17 bases between. The CDR3 consists of 15 residues.

The V and J genes are TRBV5-4 and TRBJ2-5; TRBD2 matches 12 bases. The trim removed 0 bases at V and 3 bases at J, leaving 0 bases unmatched. In germline, CDR1 is SGHNT, CDR2 YYREEE (reference sequence). CDR3 length equals 15 residues. As DNA, the CDR3 is TGTGCCAGCAGCTTGGGGACTAGCGGGAAAGAGACCCAGTACTTC. It encodes CASSLGTSGKETQYF. Full variable domain (outside the CDR3, taken from reference TRBV5-4 and TRBJ2-5): ETGVTQSPTHLIKTRGQQVTLRCSSQSGHNTVSWYQQALGQGPQFIFQYYREEENGRGNFPPRFSGLQFPNYSSELNVNALELDDSALYLCASSLGTSGKETQYFGPGTRLLVL.

The CDR3 DNA follows: TGCGCCAGCAGGGGTGGCGGCAGCTCCTACAATGAGCAGTTCTTC. Protein product: CASRGGGSSYNEQFF. The chain combines TRBV5-1 with TRBJ2-1; no definite D call. This CDR3 contains 15 residues. Trimming cost V 5 bases and J 0 bases, with 12 bases left between them. The germline V gene encodes CDR1 SGHRS and CDR2 YFSETQ.

This clone was detected only a few times. The rearrangement joins TRBV5-4 to TRBJ1-1; 9 nucleotides agree with TRBD1. The germline V gene has CDR1 SGHNT and CDR2 YYREEE (reference sequence). Unmatched junction bases numbered 8, after V lost 4 bases and J lost 10 bases. CDR3 length equals 13 residues. CDR3 in amino acids: CASSPDRGRGAFF. CDR3 coding DNA: TGTGCCAGCAGCCCCGACAGGGGGAGAGGAGCTTTCTTT.

The V and J genes are TRBV5-1 and TRBJ2-7, with 9 positions matching TRBD1. Germline assignment: CDR1 SGHRS and CDR2 YFSETQ. CDR3 length equals 15 residues. V shed 4 bases, J shed 0 bases, and the junction held 5 bases outside the gene matches. The CDR3 region has the DNA TGCGCCAGCAGCACCTTGACAGGGGGCTCCTACGAGCAGTACTTC. Protein: CASSTLTGGSYEQYF.

The count of this clone is one. The chain joins TRBV2 to TRBJ2-7; 10 nucleotides align to TRBD2. The V and J ends lost 6 bases and 2 bases, in that order; junction bases with no gene match: 7. The CDR3 contains 15 residues. The V gene's germline CDR1 is SNHLY and CDR2 FYNNEI. Here the CDR3 reads CASRAGTSDTYEQYF. CDR3 in DNA: TGTGCCAGCAGAGCCGGGACTAGCGATACCTACGAGCAGTACTTC.

CDR3 amino acids: CAWNLGSGVSTDTQYF. The CDR3 DNA reads TGTGCCTGGAATCTCGGGAGTGGGGTTAGCACAGATACGCAGTATTTT. The chain carries TRBV30 and TRBJ2-3; weak D call: TRBD2 (6 bases). V was shortened by 4 bases and J by 0 bases, with 17 bases between the two germline ends. There are 16 residues in the CDR3. Germline-derived CDR1 and CDR2 are GTSNPN and SVGIG (reference sequence).

The chain combines TRBV25-1 with TRBJ2-7, with 8 bases identical to TRBD1. The CDR3 totals 13 residues. J gave up 5 bases and V 4 bases, and 4 bases lay outside the gene matches. Germline lookup yields CDR1 MGHDK and CDR2 SYGVNS. CDR3 DNA: TGTGCCAGCAGTGCTGACAGGGGCCACGAGCAGTACTTC. Encoded protein: CASSADRGHEQYF.

This clone has just a few counts. The chain joins TRBV5-8 to TRBJ2-7; TRBD2 agrees at 12 bases. The CDR3 covers 16 residues. V was clipped by 0 bases and J by 4 bases; unmatched bases: 5. Germline V gene data show CDR1 as SGHTS and CDR2 as YDEGEE. The CDR3 sequence: CASSLAGLAGRYEQYF. Here the CDR3 DNA reads TGTGCCAGCAGCTTGGCAGGACTAGCGGGGCGGTACGAGCAGTACTTC. The full variable domain, rest sourced from reference TRBV5-8 and TRBJ2-7, is EAGVTQSPTHLIKTRGQQATLRCSPISGHTSVYWYQQALGLGLQFLLWYDEGEERNRGNFPPRFSGRQFPNYSSELNVNALELEDSALYLCASSLAGLAGRYEQYFGPGTRLTVT.

V usage is TRBV6-5 and J usage is TRBJ1-3; 9 bases map to TRBD1. This CDR3 is built from 15 residues. V gave up 5 bases and J gave up 2 bases; unmatched junction bases: 4. The V gene's germline CDR1 is MNHEY and CDR2 SVGAGI. The CDR3 DNA follows: TGTGCCAGCAGTCCGGACAGGGGTACTGGAAACACCATATATTTT. Protein sequence: CASSPDRGTGNTIYF.

In its sample, this clone was seen a few times. V and J are TRBV30 and TRBJ1-1; 7 bases match TRBD1. V was pared by 5 bases and J by 1 base, with 4 bases of the junction left unmatched. Germline lookup yields CDR1 GTSNPN and CDR2 SVGIG (reference sequence). The CDR3 loop spans 13 amino acids. CDR3 nucleotides: TGTGCCTGGGGGGGACAGAAGAACACTGAAGCTTTCTTT. It yields the protein CAWGGQKNTEAFF.

This CDR3 reads CASRNRPRDRLSFYQPQHF. In DNA form, the CDR3 reads TGTGCCAGCAGAAATAGACCCCGGGACAGACTTAGCTTCTATCAGCCCCAGCATTTT. This chain joins TRBV28 and TRBJ1-5, with TRBD1 matching 7 bases. The CDR3 has 19 amino acids. V shed 6 bases and J 5 bases; nucleotides not matched to a gene: 22. Germline V lookup: CDR1 MDHEN, CDR2 SYDVKM.

With regard to this clone: The identical CDR3 is also encoded by other nucleotide sequences in the sample. The V gene is TRBV5-1, the J gene TRBJ2-5; TRBD1 matches at 9 bases. Germline V lookup: CDR1 SGHRS, CDR2 YFSETQ. Unmatched junction bases numbered 2, after V lost 7 bases and J lost 1 base. CDR3 size: 13 residues. This CDR3 reads CASRGQGQETQYF. For the CDR3, the DNA is TGCGCCAGCCGGGGACAGGGCCAAGAGACCCAGTACTTC.

This clone came up a few times. The chain links TRBV12-5 to TRBJ1-1, with no clear D. The CDR3 has 13 amino acids. V was shortened by 8 bases and J by 0 bases, with 10 bases between the two germline ends. Per germline, CDR1 LGHNT and CDR2 FRNRAP. CDR3 sequence reads: CASCSLLNTEAFF. The CDR3, as DNA: TGTGCTAGTTGTTCCCTCCTGAACACTGAAGCTTTCTTT.

V usage is TRBV18 and J usage is TRBJ1-5, with 8 bases that match TRBD1. The germline V gene has CDR1 KGHSH and CDR2 LQKENI. The V segment lost 4 bases and the J segment 4 bases; nucleotides outside the gene matches: 3. The CDR3 sequence is 14 residues long. CDR3 DNA: TGTGCCAGCTCACGACAGGGGACAAATCAGCCCCAGCATTTT. Protein sequence: CASSRQGTNQPQHF. The full variable domain, with the rest looked up from reference TRBV18 and TRBJ1-5, is NAGVMQNPRHLVRRRGQEARLRCSPMKGHSHVYWYRQLPEEGLKFMVYLQKENIIDESGMPKERFSAEFPKEGPSILRIQQVVRGDSAAYFCASSRQGTNQPQHFGDGTRLSIL.

CDR3 amino acids: CASSPPGADTQYF. The CDR3 nucleotides read TGTGCCAGCTCACCGCCAGGGGCAGATACGCAGTATTTT. The V and J genes are TRBV18 and TRBJ2-3; TRBD1 is a possible D gene (6 bases). With 3 bases removed from V and 4 bases from J, the gap between germline ends came to 8 bases. Per germline, CDR1 KGHSH and CDR2 LQKENI. CDR3 length equals 13 residues.